A single T cell receptor (beta chain) is shown here with its context. The source of the sample is a study of T cell changes during pregnancy in multiple sclerosis. Germline-derived CDR1 and CDR2 are SGHNT and YYREEE (reference sequence). The CDR3 sequence is 14 residues long. Trimming removed 3 bases at V and 8 bases at J, with 14 bases between. Profiled with immunoSEQ multiplex PCR; TCRdb holds only in-frame clones, not every one. The sample yields more than 55,000 clones, roughly 92% seen once. This clonotype was obtained from a female donor in good health, enrolled as a control in a pregnancy study. The chain joins TRBV5-4 to TRBJ1-4; D is possibly TRBD1 (6 bases). Here the sequenced sample was peripheral blood, taken in the first trimester of pregnancy. In DNA, the CDR3 is TGTGCCAGCAGCTCCGACAGGAGGCGAGAAAAACTGTTTTTT. It specifies CASSSDRRREKLFF.